Given below is one TCR beta chain in context. Its matching antigen is unknown. These data are taken from a study of blood T cells in healthy people across ages. The study, taken as a whole, reports: Unsorted PBMC input precluded a conclusive naive versus antigen-experienced comparison.

V lost 1 base and J lost 5, with 14 bases in between. The germline V gene encodes CDR1 SNHLY and CDR2 FYNNEI. The CDR3 contains 15 residues. For the second PCR, which ran for roughly 6 to 12 cycles, a sample-barcoded 5' primer and a J-beta primer mix were used. With 12 random nucleotides, a template-switch adaptor tagged each individual cDNA molecule. Every individual sample yielded 2.5 million or more paired-end reads (each containing CDR3). TCRdb fed the 5' RACE reads into MiXCR, producing one record per CDR3 protein. This sample has 1.5 million to 2 million distinct CDR3 sequences, with roughly 49% found just once.

The gene calls are TRBV2 and TRBJ1-2, with D uncertain. Sequenced: blood. This sequence originates from a woman between 40 and 55 years old in good health. For the CDR3, the DNA is TGTGCCAGCAGTGAAGGTCTTCCTCCGGGGTATGGCTACACCTTC. This sequence encodes CASSEGLPPGYGYTF.